The TCR beta chain under discussion was sequenced for a study of OX40 agonist ivuxolimab in advanced cancers. Across the study: As their treatment, patients were administered ivuxolimab, an agonistic anti-OX40 (CD134) antibody.

The germline V and J ends were trimmed by 0 bases and 1 base, with 13 bases remaining between them. The CDR3 totals 16 residues. Germline values: CDR1 SGHRS, CDR2 YFSETQ. Sequenced by immunoSEQ multiplex PCR; TCRdb stores in-frame clones only, minus some. Here the sample spans around 95,000 clones, 70% to 90% being singletons. This clone has just one count. Antigen specificity is unknown. Study results and caveats: In the 0.1 to 3.0 mg/kg range, CD4+ and CD8+ blood T cells had expanded clonally by week 6.

The V call is TRBV5-1, the J call TRBJ1-1, with a weak D call TRBD1 (5 bases). The starting material was CD4+ or CD8+ T cells sorted from blood, obtained in a trial of the OX40 agonist ivuxolimab. The clonotype was recovered from an adult with an advanced solid tumor such as melanoma, head and neck, liver or kidney cancer. The CDR3 DNA follows: TGCGCCAGCAGCTTGGTGTCCGGGGCGGGGAACACTGAAGCTTTCTTT. It translates to CASSLVSGAGNTEAFF.